This TCR beta chain was documented in a study of cytomegalovirus exposure and HLA in healthy donors. Across the study: Findings of an earlier analysis included some 110 million unique TCR beta sequences from 190 million or so T cells. General study results and limits: A later analysis linked a missense DCLRE1C variant to TCR beta V- and J-gene trimming. The likely explanation for a cluster of highly shared sequence variants was sequencing artifact.

Concerning this clone itself: Its antigen is currently unknown.

Vbeta (60) and Jbeta (13) primers were used in the PCR. Sequenced by immunoSEQ multiplex PCR; TCRdb stores in-frame clones only, minus some. The table lists some 140,000 clones, 65% to 80% of them singletons. This CDR3 has 16 residues. V was trimmed by 0 bases and J by 5 bases, leaving 16 bases between them. Germline assignment: CDR1 MGHRA and CDR2 YSYEKL. Input material: PBMCs. The V gene is TRBV4-1, the J gene TRBJ1-2; possibly TRBD1 for D (6 bases). This sequence was found in a man aged 18 to 29 in good health and CMV-seronegative. Here the CDR3 reads CASSQDGNRVGYGYTF. DNA for the CDR3: TGCGCCAGCAGCCAAGATGGGAACAGGGTCGGATATGGCTACACCTTC.